The 18 T cell receptor beta chains given below trace back to one sample, sequenced in a study of OX40 agonist ivuxolimab in advanced cancers. The table came from immunoSEQ multiplex PCR; TCRdb's copy has only in-frame clones and leaves some out. The sample includes tens of thousands of clones, less than 90% of them seen just once. The sample was CD4+ or CD8+ T cells sorted from blood, taken in a trial of the OX40 agonist ivuxolimab. These receptors all come from an adult with an advanced solid tumor such as melanoma, head and neck, liver or kidney cancer.

This chain joins TRBV7-2 and TRBJ2-6, with a possible D match to TRBD1 (6 bases). The length of the CDR3 is 16 residues. The V gene lost 4 bases and the J gene lost 0 bases, with 10 bases spanning the gap. The germline V gene has CDR1 SGHTA and CDR2 FQGNSA. In DNA, the CDR3 is TGTGCCAGCAGCTCGACAGGAGGCTCTGGGGCCAACGTCCTGACTTTC. Translated, it gives CASSSTGGSGANVLTF.

This clone was detected a few times. The V call is TRBV9, the J call TRBJ1-1; D is unclear. V dropped 0 bases and J dropped 7 bases, with 10 bases sitting between them. Germline V gene sequence: CDR1 SGDLS, CDR2 YYNGEE. This CDR3 is 13 amino acids long. Here the CDR3 reads CASSVAQNDEAFF. The CDR3 nucleotides read TGTGCCAGCAGCGTAGCTCAAAACGATGAAGCTTTCTTT.

This clone appeared once. J is TRBJ1-3 and V is TRBV2; D is undetermined. CDR1 SNHLY and CDR2 FYNNEI come from the germline V gene. This CDR3 is 15 amino acids long. V dropped 5 bases and J dropped 4 bases, with 15 bases sitting between them. CDR3 residues: CASSLPPDYGNTIYF. The CDR3 DNA is TGTGCCAGCAGTCTTCCTCCCGACTACGGAAACACCATATATTTT.

The chain uses TRBV9 and TRBJ1-3, with 8 nucleotides matching TRBD1. This CDR3 comprises 17 residues. Losses at the gene ends were 2 bases for V and 3 bases for J; bases not matched to a gene: 10. Germline V gives CDR1 SGDLS, CDR2 YYNGEE. CDR3 sequence: CASSVRPQGASGNTIYF. The CDR3 DNA sequence: TGTGCCAGCAGCGTCCGCCCCCAGGGGGCTAGTGGAAACACCATATATTTT.

V and J are TRBV7-2 and TRBJ1-3; unclear D gene. V dropped 9 bases and J dropped 2 bases, with 17 bases sitting between them. CDR1 and CDR2 from the germline V gene are SGHTA and FQGNSA. CDR3 length: 15 amino acids. The CDR3 sequence: CASHFSPDPGNTIYF. The DNA of the CDR3 is TGTGCCAGTCACTTTTCTCCCGACCCTGGAAACACCATATATTTT.

V usage is TRBV19 and J usage is TRBJ2-5; D remains ambiguous. CDR1 is LNHDA, CDR2 SQIVND, per germline (reference sequence). With 4 bases removed from V and 2 bases from J, the gap between germline ends came to 8 bases. The CDR3 runs 13 residues. CDR3 sequence reads: CASSKLVQETQYF. Here the CDR3 DNA reads TGTGCCAGTAGTAAACTGGTACAAGAGACCCAGTACTTC.

The rearrangement uses TRBV25-1 and TRBJ2-5, with D maybe TRBD1 (5 bases). The CDR3 is made up of 14 amino acids. The germline gives CDR1 MGHDK, CDR2 SYGVNS. V was shortened by 4 bases and J by 5 bases, with 14 bases between the two germline ends. DNA for the CDR3: TGTGCCAGCAGTGGGGGCCACGAATGGGAGACCCAGTACTTC. Translating gives CASSGGHEWETQYF.

The rearrangement uses TRBV5-1 and TRBJ2-7, with D tentatively TRBD1 (5 bases). The CDR3 spans 15 residues. V lost 0 bases, J lost 0 bases, and 10 bases lay in between. Per germline, CDR1 SGHRS and CDR2 YFSETQ. The CDR3 sequence: CASSLVAGASYEQYF. The CDR3 nucleotides read TGCGCCAGCAGCTTGGTCGCTGGGGCCTCCTACGAGCAGTACTTC. The whole variable domain, filled in from reference TRBV5-1 and TRBJ2-7, reads KAGVTQTPRYLIKTRGQQVTLSCSPISGHRSVSWYQQTPGQGLQFLFEYFSETQRNKGNFPGRFSGRQFSNSRSEMNVSTLELGDSALYLCASSLVAGASYEQYFGPGTRLTVT.

CDR3 nucleotides: TGTGCCAGCAGCTCAATCCTCCACAGCTCCTACGAGCAGTACTTC. Its protein product is CASSSILHSSYEQYF. V and J are TRBV7-2 and TRBJ2-7; no clear D gene. Germline-derived CDR1 and CDR2 are SGHTA and FQGNSA. The V end lost 4 bases, the J end lost 0 bases, and 13 bases lay between the germline ends. The CDR3 consists of 15 residues.

This sequence joins TRBV4-1 and TRBJ1-2; the match to TRBD1 covers 7 bases. The V gene end was trimmed by 1 base and the J gene end by 2 bases; junction bases not matched to a gene: 13. The CDR3 runs to 18 residues. The germline V gene encodes CDR1 MGHRA and CDR2 YSYEKL. This CDR3 is CASSQVATGEVRNYGYTF. The CDR3 DNA sequence: TGCGCCAGCAGCCAAGTAGCAACAGGGGAAGTGAGAAACTATGGCTACACCTTC.

J is TRBJ2-7 and V is TRBV29-1; tentatively, D is TRBD1 (5 bases). The CDR3 spans 13 residues. The V gene's germline CDR1 is SQVTM and CDR2 ANQGSEA. V was cut by 3 bases and J by 3 bases, with 12 bases left in between. The CDR3 DNA reads as TGCAGCGTTGATTCTGGGGCTGGCTACGAGCAGTACTTC. Its protein product is CSVDSGAGYEQYF.

In this sample, this clone turned up once. The chain employs TRBV29-1 and TRBJ2-3, with D possibly TRBD2 on 7 matching bases. This CDR3 contains 15 residues. With 8 bases removed from V and 0 bases from J, the gap between germline ends came to 18 bases. The germline V gene has CDR1 SQVTM and CDR2 ANQGSEA. CDR3 residues: CSYRPGGASTDTQYF. Written as DNA, the CDR3 is TGCAGCTATCGTCCTGGGGGGGCAAGCACAGATACGCAGTATTTT.

The V gene is TRBV7-2, the J gene TRBJ2-5; D possibly corresponds to TRBD2 (6 bases). Per the germline V gene, CDR1 is SGHTA and CDR2 is FQGNSA. The V and J ends lost 5 bases and 5 bases respectively, with 12 bases between them. This CDR3 has 13 residues. CDR3 bases: TGTGCCAGCAGCACATATGGGGGGGAGACCCAGTACTTC. This encodes CASSTYGGETQYF.

V usage is TRBV9 and J usage is TRBJ2-3; possible D gene TRBD2, 5 bases. Germline V CDR1 and CDR2: SGDLS, YYNGEE. Between the trimmed V and J ends, which lost 4 bases and 6 bases, there was a span of 15 bases. There are 14 residues in the CDR3. Written as DNA, the CDR3 is TGTGCCAGCAGCTTAGGACTTGTTGGGGATACGCAGTATTTT. This encodes CASSLGLVGDTQYF.

This clone was picked up a small number of times. V gene TRBV7-3 combines with J gene TRBJ1-1; D remains ambiguous. CDR3 length: 14 amino acids. Germline CDR1 and CDR2: SGHTA and FQGTGA. The V gene lost 5 bases and the J gene lost 1 base, with 11 bases spanning the gap. The CDR3 sequence: CASSRAWGNTEAFF. For the CDR3, the DNA is TGTGCCAGCAGCCGGGCTTGGGGGAACACTGAAGCTTTCTTT.

This clone occurred a few times. V usage is TRBV14 and J usage is TRBJ1-4, with no clear D. The ends were cut back, 1 base at V and 10 bases at J, with 7 bases in the middle. This CDR3 has 12 amino acids. Germline CDR1 is SGHDN and CDR2 is FVKESK. The CDR3 region is CASSQAAAKLFF. In DNA, the CDR3 is TGTGCCAGCAGCCAAGCGGCCGCAAAACTGTTTTTT.

This sequence joins TRBV19 and TRBJ2-2; the match to TRBD1 covers 8 bases. The CDR3 is 16 residues long. Trimming at V came to 1 base and at J to 3 bases, leaving 4 bases not matched to a gene. CDR1 LNHDA and CDR2 SQIVND come from the germline V gene (reference sequence). Written as DNA, the CDR3 is TGTGCCAGTAGTATAGTTGGACAGGGTCACACCGGGGAGCTGTTTTTT. Translated: CASSIVGQGHTGELFF. The full variable domain, completed using reference TRBV19 and TRBJ2-2, is DGGITQSPKYLFRKEGQNVTLSCEQNLNHDAMYWYRQDPGQGLRLIYYSQIVNDFQKGDIAEGYSVSREKKESFPLTVTSAQKNPTAFYLCASSIVGQGHTGELFFGEGSRLTVL.

The chain recombines TRBV2 with TRBJ1-3, with TRBD1 as a possible D gene (6 bases). The germline V and J ends were trimmed by 10 bases and 5 bases, with 24 bases remaining between them. The CDR3 is 16 residues long. Germline lookup yields CDR1 SNHLY and CDR2 FYNNEI. CDR3 sequence reads: CAITLRDTSSRNTIYF. CDR3 nucleotide sequence: TGTGCCATCACCCTCAGGGACACATCATCCCGAAACACCATATATTTT.